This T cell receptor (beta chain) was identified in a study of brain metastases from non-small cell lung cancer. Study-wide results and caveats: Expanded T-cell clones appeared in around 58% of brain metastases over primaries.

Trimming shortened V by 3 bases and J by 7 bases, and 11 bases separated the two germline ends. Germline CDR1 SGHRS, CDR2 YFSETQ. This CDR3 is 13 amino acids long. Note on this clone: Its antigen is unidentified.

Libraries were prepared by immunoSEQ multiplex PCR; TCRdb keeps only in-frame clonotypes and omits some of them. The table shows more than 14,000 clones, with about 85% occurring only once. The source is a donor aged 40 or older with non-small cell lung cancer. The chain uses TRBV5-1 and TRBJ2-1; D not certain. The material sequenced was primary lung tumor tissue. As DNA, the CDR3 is TGCGCCAGCAGCTCTCGGGCCAATAATGAGCAGTTCTTC. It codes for CASSSRANNEQFF.